The rows below give T cell receptor beta chains drawn from one sample of a study of blood T cell repertoires in COVID-19. Produced via immunoSEQ multiplex PCR; TCRdb's table is partial and in-frame only. The sample records more than 30,000 clones, less than 90% being singletons. The sequenced material came from peripheral blood. These receptors were obtained from a woman older than 75 with active or convalescent COVID-19. The CDR3 runs from the conserved cysteine through the conserved F or W. The order of the fields is J gene, V gene, clone size, D gene, CDR3 protein, CDR3 DNA. D genes are given only for firm matches. Not every row has a clone size; where given, it reads once, few, many or a size class.

TRBJ2-7,TRBV5-5,.,TRBD1,CASSWGQGAYEQYF,TGTGCCAGCAGCTGGGGACAGGGGGCCTACGAGCAGTACTTC
TRBJ1-5,TRBV5-3,.,.,CARSAPCYSNQPQHF,TGTGCCAGAAGCGCTCCGTGCTATAGCAATCAGCCCCAGCATTTT
TRBJ1-1,TRBV4-2,.,TRBD1,CASSHPGGATHAFF,TGTGCCAGCAGCCACCCAGGGGGCGCAACCCATGCTTTCTTT
TRBJ1-6,TRBV5-6,medium-sized,TRBD1,CASSSPTGVSPLHF,TGTGCCAGCAGCTCCCCCACAGGGGTCTCACCCCTCCACTTT
TRBJ2-4,TRBV15,.,TRBD1,CATSRSGTGHGDLSF,TGTGCCACCAGCAGGTCCGGGACAGGGCACGGGGACTTGTCCTTC
TRBJ1-3,TRBV15,.,.,CATSASTSGNTIYF,TGTGCCACCAGCGCCTCTACCTCTGGAAACACCATATATTTT
TRBJ2-3,TRBV5-5,.,TRBD1,CASSITGGRTDTQYF,TGTGCCAGCAGCATTACAGGGGGTCGCACAGATACGCAGTATTTT
TRBJ1-4,TRBV10-2,.,TRBD1,CASRGDRGATNEKLFF,TGCGCCAGCAGGGGAGACAGGGGGGCAACTAATGAAAAACTGTTTTTT
TRBJ2-7,TRBV6-4,.,.,CASETVTLAYEQYF,TGTGCCAGCGAGACCGTCACCCTAGCCTACGAGCAGTACTTC
TRBJ2-1,TRBV11-3,.,.,CASSLGGTSYNEQFF,TGTGCCAGCAGCTTAGGCGGGACCTCCTACAATGAGCAGTTCTTC
TRBJ1-3,TRBV5-4,.,.,CASSLAGGAGNTIYF,TGTGCCAGCAGCTTGGCCGGGGGGGCTGGAAACACCATATATTTT
TRBJ2-1,TRBV7-9,.,.,CASSVGEQFF,TGTGCCAGCAGCGTCGGGGAGCAGTTCTTC
TRBJ1-6,TRBV19,.,.,CASSTDRGTTLHF,TGTGCCAGTAGTACGGACCGGGGAACGACCCTCCACTTT
TRBJ2-3,TRBV3-1/TRBV3-2,.,TRBD2,CASSYSGGSGAQYF,TGTGCCAGCAGCTATAGCGGGGGGTCCGGGGCGCAGTATTTT